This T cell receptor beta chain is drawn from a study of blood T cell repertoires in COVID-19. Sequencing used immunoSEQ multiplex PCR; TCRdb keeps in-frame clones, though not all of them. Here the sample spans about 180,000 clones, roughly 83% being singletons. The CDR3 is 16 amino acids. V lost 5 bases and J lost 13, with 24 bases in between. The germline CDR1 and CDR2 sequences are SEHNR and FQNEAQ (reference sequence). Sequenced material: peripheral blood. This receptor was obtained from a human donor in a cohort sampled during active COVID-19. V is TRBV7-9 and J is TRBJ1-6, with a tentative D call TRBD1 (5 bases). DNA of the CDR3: TGTGCCAGCAGCACCCTGACAGCGTCAACGAGAGAGCCCCTCCACTTT. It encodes CASSTLTASTREPLHF.